The rows below give T cell receptor beta chains drawn from one sample of a study of vaccination and CD4 T cells after COVID-19. TCRdb recomputed calls from the PCR reads with MiXCR, one row per CDR3 protein. The sample has about 10,000 distinct CDR3 sequences, about 32% seen once. These receptors lack a known antigen. The sample comprised CD4+ T cells from blood, cultured in vitro. The receptors derive from a human donor in good health. CDR3s include the opening cysteine and the closing phenylalanine or tryptophan. A D gene is named only where the DNA matches it firmly. Clone size appears in some rows only: once, few, many, or a class for an expanded clone.

j_call	v_call	clone_size	cdr3_length	d_call	cdr3_aa	cdr3_nt
TRBJ2-7	TRBV4-2	-	18	-	CASSQATARALGGYEQYF	TGTGCCAGCAGCCAAGCGACGGCCCGGGCGCTGGGAGGATACGAGCAGTACTTC
TRBJ2-7	TRBV11-2	-	15	TRBD1	CASSFGAGGLYEQYF	TGTGCCAGCAGCTTTGGGGCAGGGGGCCTGTACGAGCAGTACTTC
TRBJ1-1	TRBV28	-	12	-	CASSFGGNGAFF	TGTGCCAGCAGTTTTGGGGGTAATGGCGCTTTCTTT
TRBJ1-1	TRBV7-8	-	14	TRBD1	CASSLGTGDTEAFF	TGTGCCAGCAGCTTGGGAACAGGGGACACTGAAGCTTTCTTT
TRBJ1-1	TRBV19	-	15	-	CASSIGRGFDTEAFF	TGTGCCAGTAGTATAGGTCGAGGGTTCGACACTGAAGCTTTCTTT
TRBJ2-5	TRBV12-3/TRBV12-4	-	13	-	CASSLLVGGTQYF	TGTGCCAGCAGTTTATTGGTCGGGGGGACCCAGTACTTC
TRBJ1-2	TRBV20-1	few	13	TRBD1	CSAGQASTPGYTF	TGCAGTGCTGGACAGGCGTCTACCCCTGGCTACACCTTC
TRBJ1-1	TRBV5-1	-	15	-	CASSLDGRTNTEAFF	TGCGCCAGCAGCTTGGACGGCAGAACCAACACTGAAGCTTTCTTT
TRBJ2-1	TRBV20-1	few	11	-	CSALGGAEQFF	TGCAGTGCTTTGGGGGGGGCTGAGCAGTTCTTC
TRBJ2-7	TRBV27	-	16	TRBD1	CASSSLRTGGSYEQYF	TGTGCCAGCAGTTCCTTAAGGACAGGGGGTTCCTACGAGCAGTACTTC
TRBJ1-5	TRBV19	once	14	-	CASSEKQGNQPQHF	TGTGCCAGTAGTGAGAAACAGGGCAATCAGCCCCAGCATTTT
TRBJ2-3	TRBV4-3	-	13	-	CASSQRGTDTQYF	TGCGCCAGCAGCCAGAGGGGCACAGATACGCAGTATTTT
TRBJ1-1	TRBV5-6	-	15	-	CASSFMSRDGTEAFF	TGTGCCAGCAGCTTTATGTCCCGGGATGGCACTGAAGCTTTCTTT
TRBJ2-1	TRBV27	few	14	-	CASSLGKWYNEQFF	TGTGCCAGCAGTTTAGGCAAGTGGTACAATGAGCAGTTCTTC
TRBJ2-7	TRBV6-2/TRBV6-3	-	14	TRBD2	CASNRGGLTYEQYF	TGTGCCAGCAATCGGGGGGGATTGACCTACGAGCAGTACTTC
TRBJ2-2	TRBV7-2	few	15	-	CASSLFTSVSGELFF	TGTGCCAGCAGCTTATTTACTAGTGTCTCCGGGGAGCTGTTTTTT
TRBJ2-4	TRBV6-1	-	16	TRBD2	CASSEDGEGAKNIQYF	TGTGCCAGCAGTGAAGATGGGGAGGGGGCCAAAAACATTCAGTACTTC
TRBJ1-2	TRBV29-1	-	11	TRBD1	CSALTGDGYTF	TGCAGCGCCCTGACAGGGGATGGCTACACCTTC
TRBJ2-7	TRBV20-1	few	13	TRBD1	CSAPQTQGVEQYF	TGCAGTGCTCCTCAGACACAGGGGGTCGAGCAGTACTTC
TRBJ2-7	TRBV11-2	-	14	TRBD2	CASSFLAGGYEQYF	TGTGCCAGCAGCTTTCTAGCGGGAGGCTACGAGCAGTACTTC
TRBJ2-4	TRBV6-2/TRBV6-3	-	16	-	CASSTPDRLAKNIQYF	TGTGCCAGCAGTACCCCGGACAGACTAGCCAAAAACATTCAGTACTTC
TRBJ2-7	TRBV6-1	medium-sized	15	-	CASSNRHQSSYEQYF	TGTGCCAGCAGTAACAGGCATCAGAGCTCCTACGAGCAGTACTTC
TRBJ2-7	TRBV2	few	16	TRBD1	CASREETGTRYYEQYF	TGTGCCAGCAGGGAAGAGACAGGGACCCGCTACTACGAGCAGTACTTC
TRBJ2-6	TRBV15	-	15	-	CATSREGTGANVLTF	TGTGCCACCAGCAGAGAAGGGACCGGGGCCAACGTCCTGACTTTC
TRBJ2-7	TRBV30	few	12	TRBD2	CASSGRVYEQYF	TGTGCCTCTAGCGGGAGAGTTTACGAGCAGTACTTC
TRBJ2-3	TRBV21-1	few	17	-	CASSKRGQLPHTDTQYF	TGTGCCAGCAGCAAAAGAGGACAGCTCCCCCACACAGATACGCAGTATTTT
TRBJ1-1	TRBV7-5	-	15	-	CISVPEFQTVPEAFF	-
TRBJ1-1	TRBV19	few	16	TRBD1	CASRNGARQGNTEAFF	TGTGCCAGTAGGAACGGGGCCAGACAGGGGAACACTGAAGCTTTCTTT
TRBJ2-1	TRBV12-3/TRBV12-4	-	14	-	CASSSQGISNEQFF	TGTGCCAGCAGCTCCCAGGGGATTAGCAATGAGCAGTTCTTC
TRBJ2-3	TRBV20-1	-	14	TRBD1	CSAPGQGRTDTQYF	TGCAGTGCCCCGGGACAGGGGAGAACAGATACGCAGTATTTT
TRBJ2-3	TRBV11-2	-	12	-	CASSYWSDTQYF	TGTGCCAGCAGCTACTGGTCAGATACGCAGTATTTT
TRBJ1-2	TRBV5-5	-	14	TRBD1	CASSLDRGLGGYTF	TGTGCCAGCAGCTTGGACAGGGGATTGGGTGGCTACACCTTC
TRBJ2-2	TRBV6-2/TRBV6-3	-	16	-	CASSYRVVDHTGELFF	TGTGCCAGCAGTTACAGGGTTGTGGACCACACCGGGGAGCTGTTTTTT
TRBJ2-7	TRBV5-1	few	15	TRBD2	CASSLRREGRDEQYF	TGCGCCAGCAGCTTACGTCGGGAGGGCCGGGACGAGCAGTACTTC
TRBJ2-2	TRBV5-5	-	16	-	CASSLYGGPNTGELFF	TGTGCCAGCAGCTTGTATGGGGGGCCGAACACCGGGGAGCTGTTTTTT
TRBJ2-5	TRBV24-1	-	14	-	CATSDLFAQETQYF	TGTGCCACCAGTGATCTGTTCGCCCAAGAGACCCAGTACTTC
TRBJ1-5	TRBV7-2	few	16	-	CASSLGLGVDNQPQHF	TGTGCCAGCAGCTTAGGGCTCGGGGTAGACAATCAGCCCCAGCATTTT
TRBJ2-3	TRBV11-2	-	16	TRBD2	CASSLDELAGADTQYF	TGTGCCAGCAGCTTAGATGAACTAGCGGGAGCAGATACGCAGTATTTT
TRBJ2-3	TRBV20-1	-	15	-	CSASGAGAVTDTQYF	TGCAGTGCTAGCGGGGCAGGAGCGGTCACAGATACGCAGTATTTT
TRBJ2-2	TRBV7-9	few	16	TRBD1	CASSPPDRDFTGELFF	TGTGCCAGCAGCCCACCGGACAGGGACTTCACCGGGGAGCTGTTTTTT
TRBJ1-2	TRBV27	-	16	TRBD1	CASSTGTASLRNGYTF	TGTGCCAGCAGCACCGGGACAGCCTCCCTAAGAAATGGCTACACCTTC
TRBJ2-7	TRBV20-1	few	12	TRBD1	CGGRDSSYEQYF	TGCGGGGGCCGGGACAGCTCCTACGAGCAGTACTTC
TRBJ1-1	TRBV30	once	13	TRBD1	CACMPGQGTEAFF	TGTGCCTGTATGCCGGGACAGGGGACTGAAGCTTTCTTT
TRBJ2-7	TRBV23-1	few	16	-	CASSQRTGIGTYEQYF	TGCGCCAGCAGTCAACGTACAGGAATCGGAACCTACGAGCAGTACTTC
TRBJ2-7	TRBV14	-	12	-	CASSQARNEQYF	TGTGCCAGCAGCCAAGCTAGAAACGAGCAGTACTTC
TRBJ1-1	TRBV7-3	large	13	-	CASSLDVNTEAFF	TGTGCCAGCAGCTTAGACGTGAACACTGAAGCTTTCTTT
TRBJ1-2	TRBV28	-	12	-	CASSSLNWGYTF	TGTGCCAGCAGTTCCCTCAACTGGGGCTACACCTTC
TRBJ1-1	TRBV5-4	few	16	-	CASSLTSGGWNTEAFF	TGTGCCAGCAGCTTGACTAGTGGGGGATGGAACACTGAAGCTTTCTTT
TRBJ1-2	TRBV29-1	few	14	TRBD1	CSVATGVGNYGYTF	TGCAGCGTTGCCACAGGGGTCGGGAACTATGGCTACACCTTC
TRBJ1-2	TRBV21-1	-	16	-	CASSPAQTGGQYGYTF	TGTGCCAGCAGCCCCGCCCAGACAGGGGGGCAATATGGCTACACCTTC
TRBJ2-7	TRBV20-1	few	15	-	CSATKGGALSYEQYF	TGCAGTGCCACAAAAGGGGGAGCCCTCTCCTACGAGCAGTACTTC
TRBJ1-1	TRBV6-1	-	14	-	CASERKGTYTEAFF	TGTGCCAGCGAGAGAAAGGGAACGTACACTGAAGCTTTCTTT
TRBJ2-7	TRBV19	-	13	-	CASSIAVGYEQYF	TGTGCCAGTAGTATAGCCGTGGGGTACGAGCAGTACTTC
TRBJ1-1	TRBV7-9	-	13	-	CASSSGEFAEAFF	TGTGCCAGCAGCTCCGGGGAGTTTGCTGAGGCTTTCTTT
TRBJ1-1	TRBV28	medium-sized	15	TRBD1	CASSQTGWLNTEAFF	TGTGCCAGCAGTCAGACAGGGTGGTTGAACACTGAAGCTTTCTTT
TRBJ2-7	TRBV6-1	few	14	TRBD1	CASSRQGTRWEQYF	TGTGCCAGCAGCCGACAGGGGACCAGGTGGGAGCAGTACTTC
TRBJ2-1	TRBV7-2	-	13	-	CASSFDRENEQFF	TGTGCCAGCAGCTTTGATCGGGAGAATGAGCAGTTCTTC
TRBJ2-7	TRBV6-5	-	15	TRBD1	CASSSQGPSSYEQYF	TGTGCCAGCAGTTCACAGGGGCCGAGCTCCTACGAGCAGTACTTC
TRBJ1-5	TRBV30	few	13	-	CAWGADSNQPQHF	TGTGCCTGGGGGGCAGATAGCAATCAGCCCCAGCATTTT
TRBJ2-1	TRBV11-2	-	18	-	CANSLDLGSGPAYNEQFF	TGTGCCAACAGCTTAGATCTAGGTAGCGGACCAGCCTACAATGAGCAGTTCTTC